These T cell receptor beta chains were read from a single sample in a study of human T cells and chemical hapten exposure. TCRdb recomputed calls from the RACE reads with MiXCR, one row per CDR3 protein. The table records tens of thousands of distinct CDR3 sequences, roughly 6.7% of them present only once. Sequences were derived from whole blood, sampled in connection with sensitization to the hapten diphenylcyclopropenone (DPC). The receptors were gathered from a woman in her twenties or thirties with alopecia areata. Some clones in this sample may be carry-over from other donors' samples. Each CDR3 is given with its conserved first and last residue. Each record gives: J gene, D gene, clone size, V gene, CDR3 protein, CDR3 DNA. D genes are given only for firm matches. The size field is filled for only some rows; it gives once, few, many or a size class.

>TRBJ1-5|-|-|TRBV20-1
CSALSSGSTSNQPQHF
TGCAGTGCTTTATCATCGGGGAGTACTAGCAATCAGCCCCAGCATTTT
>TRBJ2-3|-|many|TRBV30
CAWSDWALSTDTQYF
TGTGCCTGGAGCGACTGGGCCCTATCCACAGATACGCAGTATTTT
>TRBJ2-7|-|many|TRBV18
CASSPHPATGTYEQYF
TGTGCCAGCTCACCCCACCCCGCGACAGGTACCTACGAGCAGTACTTC
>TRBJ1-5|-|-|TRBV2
CASSEHSNQPQHF
TGTGCCAGCAGTGAACATAGCAATCAGCCCCAGCATTTT
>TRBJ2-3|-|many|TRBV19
CASSIDVGSIPDTQYF
TGTGCCAGTAGTATAGACGTAGGGAGTATACCAGATACGCAGTATTTT
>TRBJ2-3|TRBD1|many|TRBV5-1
CASSLFPPGQEFTDTQYF
TGCGCCAGCAGCCTTTTCCCCCCGGGACAGGAATTCACAGATACGCAGTATTTT
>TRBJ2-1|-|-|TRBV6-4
CASSDADGRDNEQFF
TGTGCCAGCAGTGACGCCGACGGAAGGGACAATGAGCAGTTCTTC
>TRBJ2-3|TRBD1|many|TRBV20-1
CSAGQGKGVHTQYF
TGCAGTGCCGGACAGGGGAAGGGAGTGCATACGCAGTATTTT
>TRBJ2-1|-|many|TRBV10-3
CAIRATGDYNEQFF
TGTGCCATCAGGGCCACGGGGGATTACAATGAGCAGTTCTTC
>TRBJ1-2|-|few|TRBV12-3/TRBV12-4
CASSSSYGYTF
TGTGCCAGCAGTTCTTCCTATGGCTACACCTTC
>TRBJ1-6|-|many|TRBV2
CASSGDRPNSPLHF
TGTGCCAGCAGCGGGGACCGGCCTAATTCACCCCTCCACTTT
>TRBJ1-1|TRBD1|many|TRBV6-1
CASSPVGTGGPAEAFF
TGTGCCAGCAGCCCAGTCGGGACAGGGGGTCCGGCTGAAGCTTTCTTT
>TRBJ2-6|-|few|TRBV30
CAWSHVSGGANVLTF
TGTGCCTGGAGTCATGTTAGTGGGGGGGCCAACGTCCTGACTTTC
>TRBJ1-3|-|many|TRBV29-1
CSVAPLSGNTIYF
TGCAGCGTTGCCCCGCTCTCTGGAAACACCATATATTTT
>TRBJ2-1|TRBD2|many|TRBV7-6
CASSLGAGGLNEQFF
TGTGCCAGCAGCTTAGGAGCGGGGGGGCTCAATGAGCAGTTCTTC
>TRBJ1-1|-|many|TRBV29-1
CSVVTSGNIEAFF
TGCAGCGTTGTCACATCGGGAAATATTGAAGCTTTCTTT
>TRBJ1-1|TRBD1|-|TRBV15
CATSRAGTGVNTEAFF
TGTGCCACCAGCAGAGCCGGGACAGGGGTAAACACTGAAGCTTTCTTT
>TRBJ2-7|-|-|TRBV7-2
CASSRDDGYEQYF
TGTGCCAGCAGCCGGGACGACGGTTACGAGCAGTACTTC
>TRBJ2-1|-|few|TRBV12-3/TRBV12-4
CASSLFGGEQFF
TGTGCCAGCAGTTTATTTGGGGGTGAGCAGTTCTTC
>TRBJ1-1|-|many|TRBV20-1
CSAREGGWPEAFF
TGCAGTGCTAGAGAGGGAGGGTGGCCTGAAGCTTTCTTT
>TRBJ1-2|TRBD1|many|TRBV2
CASSEARTGGDGYTF
TGTGCCAGCAGTGAAGCTAGAACAGGGGGCGATGGCTACACCTTC
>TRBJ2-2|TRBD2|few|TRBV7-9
CASSSRLAGDTGELFF
TGTGCCAGCAGCTCCAGACTAGCGGGGGACACCGGGGAGCTGTTTTTT
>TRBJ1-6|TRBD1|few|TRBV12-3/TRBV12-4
CASSPTGMTNSPLHF
TGTGCCAGCAGTCCGACAGGGATGACAAATTCACCCCTCCACTTT
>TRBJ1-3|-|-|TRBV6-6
CASSVPVGSSGNTIYF
TGTGCCAGCAGTGTTCCTGTTGGGAGCTCTGGAAACACCATATATTTT
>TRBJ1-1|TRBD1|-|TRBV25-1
CASSRTGRGSEAFF
TGTGCCAGCAGTCGGACAGGGAGAGGGTCTGAAGCTTTCTTT
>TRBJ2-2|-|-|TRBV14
CASSHSTGELFF
TGTGCCAGCAGCCACTCCACCGGGGAGCTGTTTTTT
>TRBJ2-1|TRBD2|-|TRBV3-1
CASSQEGGGQFF
TGTGCCAGCAGCCAAGAGGGGGGGGGGCAGTTCTTC
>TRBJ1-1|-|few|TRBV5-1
CASSLDLVKGSVDTEAFF
TGCGCCAGCAGCTTGGATTTGGTGAAGGGAAGTGTCGACACTGAAGCTTTCTTT
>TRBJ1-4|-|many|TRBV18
CASSPGAPNEKLFF
TGTGCCAGCTCACCCGGAGCCCCGAATGAAAAACTGTTTTTT
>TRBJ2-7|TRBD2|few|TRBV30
CAWSVQSGGPHEQYF
TGTGCCTGGAGTGTACAGAGCGGGGGGCCACACGAGCAGTACTTC
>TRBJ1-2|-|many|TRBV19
CASSIPPREAGEVRYTF
TGTGCCAGTAGTATACCCCCTCGGGAGGCAGGGGAAGTTCGCTACACCTTC
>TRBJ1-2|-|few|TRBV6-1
CASRSGTIYWGYTF
TGTGCCAGCAGGAGCGGCACGATCTATTGGGGCTACACCTTC
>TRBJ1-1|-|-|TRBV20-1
CSARFGGRDTEAFF
TGCAGTGCTAGATTCGGAGGACGGGACACTGAAGCTTTCTTT
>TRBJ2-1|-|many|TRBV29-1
CSVATGTSAFF
-
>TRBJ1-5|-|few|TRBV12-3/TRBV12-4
CASSLGTRRSSNQPQHF
TGTGCCAGCAGTTTGGGGACCAGACGGTCGAGCAATCAGCCCCAGCATTTT
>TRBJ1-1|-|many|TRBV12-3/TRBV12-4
CASSFKGDTEAFF
TGTGCCAGCAGTTTCAAGGGAGACACTGAAGCTTTCTTT
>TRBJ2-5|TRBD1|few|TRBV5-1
CASRQGTAQETQYF
TGCGCCAGCAGACAAGGGACAGCCCAAGAGACCCAGTACTTC
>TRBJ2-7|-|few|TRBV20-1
CSAGVVSEQYF
TGCAGTGCTGGTGTAGTCTCCGAGCAGTACTTC
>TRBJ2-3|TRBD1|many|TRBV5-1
CASSSTGVRTDTQYF
TGCGCCAGCAGCTCGACAGGGGTTCGCACAGATACGCAGTATTTT
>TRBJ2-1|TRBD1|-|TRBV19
CASSNLAGDRGSEQFF
TGTGCCAGTAGTAACCTGGCGGGGGACAGGGGGAGTGAGCAGTTCTTC
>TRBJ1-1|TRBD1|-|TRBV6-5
CASRATGGGTEAFF
TGTGCCAGCAGAGCAACAGGGGGCGGCACTGAAGCTTTCTTT
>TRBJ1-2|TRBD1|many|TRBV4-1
CASSQDTGTGGAGGYTF
TGCGCCAGCAGCCAAGATACGGGGACAGGGGGCGCAGGGGGCTACACCTTC
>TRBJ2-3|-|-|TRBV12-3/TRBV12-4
CASSPRGPIPSTDTQYF
TGTGCCAGCAGCCCCCGGGGCCCGATCCCTAGCACAGATACGCAGTATTTT
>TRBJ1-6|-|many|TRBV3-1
CASSQERRPLHF
TGTGCCAGCAGCCAAGAACGTAGACCCCTCCACTTT
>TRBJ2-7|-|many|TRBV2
CASEEETAYEQYF
TGTGCCAGCGAAGAGGAAACAGCCTACGAGCAGTACTTC
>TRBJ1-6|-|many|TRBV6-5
CASRGLQGFSPLHF
TGTGCCAGCAGGGGACTACAGGGTTTTTCACCCCTCCACTTT
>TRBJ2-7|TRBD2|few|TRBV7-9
CASSPSGDHEQYF
TGTGCCTCATCTCCTAGCGGGGATCACGAGCAGTACTTC
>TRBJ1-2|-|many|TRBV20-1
CSARGVTNYGYTF
TGCAGTGCTAGAGGAGTAACCAACTATGGCTACACCTTC
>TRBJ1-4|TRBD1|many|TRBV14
CASSRRQGGNEKLFF
TGTGCCAGCAGCCGAAGACAGGGGGGTAATGAAAAACTGTTTTTT
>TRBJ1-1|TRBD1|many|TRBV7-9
CASSAGTGNWDTEAFF
TGTGCCAGCAGCGCCGGGACAGGGAATTGGGACACTGAAGCTTTCTTT
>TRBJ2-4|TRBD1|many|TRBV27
CASSLGQGFTKNIQYF
TGTGCCAGCAGTTTAGGACAGGGGTTTACCAAAAACATTCAGTACTTC
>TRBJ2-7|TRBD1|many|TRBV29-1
CSVLSGTGYEQYF
TGCAGCGTCTTATCCGGGACAGGGTACGAGCAGTACTTC
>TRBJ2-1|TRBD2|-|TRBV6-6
CASIPSGGAYNEQFF
TGTGCCAGCATTCCTAGCGGGGGCGCCTACAATGAGCAGTTCTTC
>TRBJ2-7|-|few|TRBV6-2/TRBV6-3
CASGTRDNHYEQYF
TGTGCCAGCGGGACCCGGGACAACCACTACGAGCAGTACTTC